These T cell receptor beta chains were read from a single sample in a study of post-analysis software for immune sequencing data. From the PCR reads, TCRdb called clonotypes with MiXCR, one entry per CDR3 protein. The sample contains around 710,000 distinct CDR3 sequences, just over 45% of which appear only once. Material: blood. The origin of the receptors is a girl aged 5-17 years with multiple sclerosis. Each CDR3 is given with its conserved first and last residue. D genes are given only for firm matches. Only part of the rows carry a size: once, few, many, or a class if the clone is expanded.

clone size	CDR3 length	D gene	V gene	J gene	CDR3 protein	CDR3 DNA
few	14	NA	TRBV5-1	TRBJ2-7	CASSTGTVADEQYF	TGCGCCAGCAGCACCGGGACGGTAGCCGACGAGCAGTACTTC
NA	17	TRBD2	TRBV20-1	TRBJ2-4	CSALPGLAAVAKNIQYF	TGCAGTGCTCTTCCGGGACTAGCGGCGGTAGCCAAAAACATTCAGTACTTC
NA	11	NA	TRBV2	TRBJ2-7	CALISGNEQYF	TGTGCCCTAATTTCGGGGAACGAGCAGTACTTC
NA	14	NA	TRBV29-1	TRBJ1-2	CSVPSERFRDGYTF	TGCAGCGTTCCCTCAGAGAGGTTCCGCGATGGCTACACCTTC
once	15	NA	TRBV3-1	TRBJ1-1	CASSQDWGGNTEAFF	TGTGCCAGCAGCCAAGATTGGGGCGGGAACACTGAAGCTTTCTTT
few	16	NA	TRBV12-3/TRBV12-4	TRBJ2-3	CASSLEGDSSTDTRYF	TGTGCCAGCAGTTTAGAAGGCGATTCTAGCACAGATACGCGGTATTTT
NA	16	NA	TRBV14	TRBJ1-2	CASSQEPGLDVLSYTF	TGTGCCAGCAGCCAAGAGCCTGGGCTGGACGTGTTGAGCTACACCTTC
few	14	NA	TRBV11-2	TRBJ2-3	CASSPRFSTDTQYF	TGTGCCAGCAGCCCTCGTTTTAGCACAGATACGCAGTATTTT
NA	15	NA	TRBV6-1	TRBJ1-1	CASSPPPNGNTEAFF	TGTGCCAGCAGTCCCCCCCCGAACGGGAACACTGAAGCTTTCTTT
NA	17	TRBD2	TRBV20-1	TRBJ2-7	CSADLLAGGGGSYEQYF	TGCAGTGCCGACCTACTAGCGGGAGGGGGGGGCTCCTACGAGCAGTACTTC
few	17	NA	TRBV7-8	TRBJ2-7	CASSLVSGGGAGYEQYF	TGTGCCAGCAGCTTAGTTAGTGGAGGGGGAGCAGGCTACGAGCAGTACTTC
few	14	TRBD2	TRBV6-1	TRBJ2-7	CASSSRRGGYEQYF	TGTGCCAGCAGTTCCCGACGGGGGGGCTACGAGCAGTACTTC
many	14	NA	TRBV7-9	TRBJ2-7	CASSLVPSSYEQYF	TGTGCCAGCAGCCTCGTACCGAGCTCCTACGAGCAGTACTTC
once	15	NA	TRBV28	TRBJ1-2	CASSSRDPRGYGYTF	TGTGCCAGCAGTTCCCGGGACCCAAGGGGCTACGGCTACACCTTC
NA	15	TRBD1	TRBV7-9	TRBJ2-3	CASSPGQGHADTQYF	TGTGCCAGCAGCCCCGGACAGGGACACGCAGATACGCAGTATTTT
NA	13	TRBD1	TRBV5-1	TRBJ2-7	CASGTGQGTEQYF	TGCGCCAGCGGCACCGGACAGGGGACCGAGCAGTACTTC
NA	16	TRBD2	TRBV12-3/TRBV12-4	TRBJ2-7	CASSSPTSGITYEQYF	TGTGCCAGCAGTTCCCCGACTAGCGGAATAACCTACGAGCAGTACTTC
NA	15	TRBD1	TRBV5-1	TRBJ1-1	CASSSNLGQGAGAFF	TGCGCCAGCAGCTCGAATCTGGGACAGGGGGCGGGCGCTTTCTTT
few	19	NA	TRBV6-5	TRBJ2-5	CASSYTTSTQRRLQETQYF	TGTGCCAGCAGTTACACGACCTCCACCCAAAGGCGTCTACAAGAGACCCAGTACTTC
NA	14	NA	TRBV12-3/TRBV12-4	TRBJ1-1	CASSSSDRNTEAFF	TGTGCCAGCAGTTCCTCGGACAGGAACACTGAAGCTTTCTTT
NA	14	NA	TRBV4-2	TRBJ2-7	CASSQWTQYNEQYF	TGTGCCAGCAGCCAATGGACCCAATATAATGAGCAGTACTTC
few	13	NA	TRBV20-1	TRBJ2-7	CSANDLSGYEQYF	TGCAGTGCTAACGACCTATCAGGGTACGAGCAGTACTTC
NA	16	NA	TRBV6-6	TRBJ1-2	CASSLLPGRTNYGYTF	TGTGCCAGCAGTCTTCTACCCGGACGGACTAACTATGGCTACACCTTC
NA	17	NA	TRBV4-3	TRBJ2-1	CASSQDLEEGRYNEQFF	TGCGCCAGCAGCCAAGACCTGGAAGAGGGCCGGTACAATGAGCAGTTCTTC